This TCR beta chain was recovered during a study of Ad26.COV2.S vaccination and SARS-CoV-2 variants. Sequenced by immunoSEQ multiplex PCR; TCRdb stores in-frame clones only, minus some. This table holds hundreds of thousands of clones, 86% found once. Specified treatment: some 20 received Ad26.COV2.S at low or high dose, single or two shots; about 5 received placebo; per-sample allocation not given. Following the first vaccine or placebo injection, samples were taken on day 63. Germline V gene sequence: CDR1 DFQATT, CDR2 SNEGSKA (reference sequence). With 3 bases removed from V and 9 bases from J, the gap between germline ends came to 9 bases. The CDR3 consists of 12 residues.

This chain uses TRBV20-1 with TRBJ1-6; D not resolved. The sequence derives from a person aged 18-65 years who received the Ad26.COV2.S COVID-19 vaccine or a placebo. The specimen was peripheral blood, collected in a trial of Ad26.COV2.S vaccine versus placebo. In DNA, the CDR3 is TGCAGTGCTAGTAGGACTTCTTCACCCCTCCACTTT. Translated, it gives CSASRTSSPLHF.